Shown below are 26 T cell receptor beta chains from a single sample sequenced in a study of T-cell memory formation after mild COVID-19. TCRdb reanalysed the 5' RACE reads using MiXCR and keeps one entry per CDR3 protein. The table records approximately 400,000 distinct CDR3 sequences, more than 15% of them present only once. The source material was PBMCs or a T cell subset sorted from them (not recorded which). Receptor source: a man younger than 35 who had mild COVID-19 (a few samples of this study predate the infection). Cell type and time point are not known.

The chain carries TRBV6-6 and TRBJ2-7; 9 nucleotides line up with TRBD1. This CDR3 spans 15 amino acids. Losses at the gene ends were 5 bases for V and 3 bases for J; bases not matched to a gene: 8. In germline, CDR1 is MNHNY, CDR2 SVGAGI (reference sequence). The CDR3 nucleotides are TGTGCCAGCAGTAAGGGGGACAGGGTGGGCTACGAGCAGTACGTC. Translation: CASSKGDRVGYEQYV.

The chain links TRBV2 to TRBJ2-4; D call uncertain. The length of the CDR3 is 15 residues. Germline lookup yields CDR1 SNHLY and CDR2 FYNNEI. Trimming took off 6 bases at V and 7 bases at J, with 19 bases between the two ends. The DNA of the CDR3 is TGTGCCAGCAGGCGTTTAGGAGAACCAACGAACATTCAGTACTTC. It is translated as CASRRLGEPTNIQYF.

This sequence joins TRBV20-1 and TRBJ1-2; unclear D gene. Between the trimmed V and J ends, which lost 6 bases and 4 bases, there was a span of 18 bases. The CDR3 spans 14 residues. The germline V gene encodes CDR1 DFQATT and CDR2 SNEGSKA (reference sequence). CDR3 sequence (DNA): TGCAGTGCAACCCCAGCGCCACTTTTCTATGGCTACACCTTC. It is translated as CSATPAPLFYGYTF.

V is TRBV18 and J is TRBJ2-2; D is unresolved. This CDR3 region has 15 residues. Trimming pared 4 bases from V and 1 base from J, leaving 10 bases between. Germline-derived CDR1 and CDR2 are KGHSH and LQKENI. This CDR3 reads CASSHRTENTGELFF. DNA for the CDR3: TGTGCCAGCTCACACCGGACGGAGAACACCGGGGAGCTGTTTTTT.

This clonotype was counted a few times. V usage is TRBV7-8 and J usage is TRBJ2-2; D is perhaps TRBD1 or TRBD2 (5 bases each). The CDR3 sequence is 16 residues long. Trimming took 5 bases from V and 4 from J, leaving 17 bases between them. Germline lookup yields CDR1 SGHVS and CDR2 FQNEAQ. CDR3 in DNA: TGTGCCAGCAGCCCCCGGGTAGGGACCGGCACCGGGGAGCTGTTTTTT. Its protein is CASSPRVGTGTGELFF.

A few counts support this clonotype. The chain joins TRBV5-1 to TRBJ2-5, with D tentatively TRBD2 (6 bases). Germline CDR1 reads SGHRS; CDR2 reads YFSETQ. The ends were cut back, 4 bases at V and 5 bases at J, with 21 bases in the middle. The CDR3 runs 16 residues. The CDR3 DNA reads TGCGCCAGCAGCCCTGCGCGGGATCTTGTTGGGGAGACCCAGTACTTC. Its protein product is CASSPARDLVGETQYF.

This rearrangement joins TRBV4-3 to TRBJ2-7, with D possibly TRBD2 on 5 matching bases. CDR1 is LGHNA, CDR2 YSLEER, per germline. Trimming shortened V by 0 bases and J by 5 bases, and 17 bases separated the two germline ends. The CDR3 spans 16 residues. The CDR3 reads CASSQEPRSRVDEQYF. The CDR3, as DNA: TGCGCCAGCAGCCAAGAACCTAGGTCGCGGGTCGACGAGCAGTACTTC.

This clonotype appeared many times. The V gene is TRBV3-1, the J gene TRBJ1-1; D unclear. V was trimmed by 4 bases and J by 2 bases, leaving 14 bases between them. Germline CDR1 is LGHDT and CDR2 is YNNKEL (reference sequence). This CDR3 comprises 15 residues. CDR3 loop: CASSPGFGFNTEAFF. CDR3 coding DNA: TGTGCCAGCAGCCCTGGATTTGGATTTAACACTGAAGCTTTCTTT.

V and J are TRBV6-2 or TRBV6-3 and TRBJ1-5; D is unresolved. With 2 bases removed from V and 9 bases from J, the gap between germline ends came to 14 bases. Germline CDR1 is MNHEY and CDR2 is SVGEGT. The length of the CDR3 is 14 residues. This chain's CDR3 is CASSYGEEGPPQHF. DNA for the CDR3: TGTGCCAGCAGTTACGGGGAGGAGGGTCCGCCCCAGCATTTT.

V is TRBV7-2 and J is TRBJ1-1, with D hard to call. Trimming shortened V by 3 bases and J by 3 bases, and 11 bases separated the two germline ends. Germline V gene data show CDR1 as SGHTA and CDR2 as FQGNSA. The CDR3 consists of 14 residues. For the CDR3, the DNA is TGTGCCAGCAGCTTCGCTGGGCTCGACACTGAAGCTTTCTTT. Translating it yields CASSFAGLDTEAFF.

This clonotype occurred many times. The V call is TRBV7-6, the J call TRBJ2-5, with D perhaps assigned TRBD1 or TRBD2 (5 bases each). The V end was cut by 1 base, the J end by 4 bases, with 13 bases between. Looked up from germline, CDR1 is SGHVS and CDR2 is FNYEAQ. CDR3 length equals 15 residues. The CDR3 sequence: CASSLVQGRGETQYF. CDR3 coding DNA: TGTGCCAGCAGCTTAGTTCAGGGACGAGGAGAGACCCAGTACTTC.

This chain uses TRBV7-3 with TRBJ2-1; D might be TRBD1 (6 bases). CDR3 length: 16 amino acids. Looked up from germline, CDR1 is SGHTA and CDR2 is FQGTGA. The ends were cut back, 3 bases at V and 1 base at J, with 13 bases in the middle. The CDR3 DNA follows: TGTGCCAGCAGCTTCTACGGGACACTTTCCTACAATGAGCAGTTCTTC. This translates into CASSFYGTLSYNEQFF.

The gene calls are TRBV24-1 and TRBJ1-2; 7 bases agree with TRBD1. The germline V gene has CDR1 KGHDR and CDR2 SFDVKD. CDR3 length: 15 amino acids. V shed 2 bases and J 8 bases; nucleotides not matched to a gene: 10. CDR3 region: CATSDSTTGEWGYTF. CDR3 in DNA: TGTGCCACCAGTGATTCCACCACAGGGGAGTGGGGCTACACCTTC.

This clonotype turned up a few times. The chain is built from TRBV12-3 or TRBV12-4 and TRBJ2-1, with 8 bases identical to TRBD2. V dropped 6 bases and J dropped 8; count of bases not matched to a gene: 12. CDR3 length equals 15 residues. CDR3 loop: CASSGGADRIYEQFF. CDR3 DNA: TGTGCCAGCAGCGGGGGGGCAGATCGCATCTATGAGCAGTTCTTC.

The chain employs TRBV12-3 or TRBV12-4 and TRBJ1-5; no clear D. The V end was cut by 7 bases, the J end by 7 bases, with 14 bases between. The CDR3 is 13 residues long. CDR3 in DNA: TGTGCCAGCACCCTGGACCCAGGACAGCCCCAGCATTTT. It yields the protein CASTLDPGQPQHF.

This clonotype appeared a few times. The CDR3: CASSPTGQGESPLHF. The CDR3 region has the DNA TGTGCCAGCAGCCCTACAGGACAGGGTGAATCACCCCTCCACTTT. The chain couples TRBV5-6 to TRBJ1-6; TRBD1 aligns across 8 bases. The germline gives CDR1 SGHDT, CDR2 YYEEEE. V lost 4 bases and J lost 10; bases outside the gene matches: 10. The CDR3 has 15 residues.

This CDR3 is CASRRTGSDTQYF. Here the CDR3 DNA reads TGTGCCAGTAGGCGGACAGGGTCGGATACGCAGTATTTT. V and J are TRBV6-2 or TRBV6-3 and TRBJ2-3; 8 bases map to TRBD1. The CDR3 sequence is 13 residues long. V lost 9 bases, J lost 6 bases, and 8 bases stayed unmatched. The germline gives CDR1 MNHEY, CDR2 SVGEGT.

This clonotype was recorded a few times. This sequence joins TRBV5-1 and TRBJ2-3; no clear D. The CDR3 contains 14 residues. Germline V CDR1 and CDR2: SGHRS, YFSETQ. V gave up 4 bases and J gave up 1 base, with 10 bases separating them. CDR3 nucleotide sequence: TGCGCCAGCAGCAATGTCTTCGGCACAGATACGCAGTATTTT. Translated, it gives CASSNVFGTDTQYF.

This chain links TRBV6-2 or TRBV6-3 with TRBJ2-7; 7 bases fit TRBD1. This CDR3 comprises 13 residues. Germline lookup yields CDR1 MNHEY and CDR2 SVGEGT. The V and J ends lost 2 bases and 4 bases, in that order; junction bases with no gene match: 2. CDR3 nucleotide sequence: TGTGCCAGCAGTTACGGGACAGTTTACGAGCAGTACTTC. Its protein is CASSYGTVYEQYF.

This clonotype was observed a handful of times. The J gene is TRBJ1-6, the V gene TRBV10-3, with 8 bases that match TRBD1. V shed 6 bases, J shed 2 bases, and the junction held 6 bases outside the gene matches. The CDR3 has 16 amino acids. Per germline, CDR1 ENHRY and CDR2 SYGVKD. CDR3 region: CAISADRATYNSPLHF. The CDR3, as DNA: TGTGCCATCAGCGCGGACAGGGCAACCTATAATTCACCCCTCCACTTT.

V and J are TRBV3-1 and TRBJ2-7; 11 nucleotides line up with TRBD2. The CDR3 is 15 amino acids. V dropped 4 bases and J dropped 0; count of bases not matched to a gene: 2. CDR1 and CDR2 (germline): LGHDT, YNNKEL (reference sequence). The CDR3 protein is CASSPTSGSSYEQYF. CDR3 bases: TGTGCCAGCAGCCCCACTAGCGGGAGCTCCTACGAGCAGTACTTC.

This clonotype was recorded a few times. The chain has TRBV28 and TRBJ1-1; a possible D gene is TRBD1 (6 bases). CDR3 length: 14 residues. Germline loops: CDR1 MDHEN, CDR2 SYDVKM. Trimming removed 3 bases from V and 3 bases from J, with 11 bases in between. Written as DNA, the CDR3 is TGTGCCAGCAGTTTGGCCAGGGGAGACACTGAAGCTTTCTTT. Translation: CASSLARGDTEAFF.

CDR3 in DNA: TGTGCCAGCACACAGGGGATCAACTATGGCTACACCTTC. Its protein product is CASTQGINYGYTF. V gene TRBV28 combines with J gene TRBJ1-2; 7 bases fit TRBD1. CDR1 is MDHEN, CDR2 SYDVKM, per germline. V shed 7 bases, J shed 2 bases, and the junction held 4 bases outside the gene matches. The CDR3 covers 13 residues.

This clonotype was seen a handful of times. The chain couples TRBV10-3 to TRBJ1-1; D is unclear. Germline V CDR1 and CDR2: ENHRY, SYGVKD. There are 14 residues in the CDR3. V was shortened by 3 bases and J by 0 bases, with 8 bases between the two germline ends. The CDR3 DNA sequence: TGTGCCATCAGTGACGGATATATGAACACTGAAGCTTTCTTT. Its protein product is CAISDGYMNTEAFF.

This clonotype was detected only a few times. This sequence joins TRBV29-1 and TRBJ2-5; D possibly matches TRBD1 or TRBD2 (5 bases each). The CDR3 is made up of 16 amino acids. Trimming removed 4 bases at V and 3 bases at J, with 21 bases between. Germline-derived CDR1 and CDR2 are SQVTM and ANQGSEA. CDR3 sequence (DNA): TGCAGCGTTGGAGGGGCGAAAGGGGACGGGGAAGAGACCCAGTACTTC. It codes for CSVGGAKGDGEETQYF.

The J gene is TRBJ2-7, the V gene TRBV4-3, with D tentatively TRBD1 or TRBD2 (6 bases each). Trimming took 1 base from V and 4 from J, leaving 17 bases between them. Looked up from germline, CDR1 is LGHNA and CDR2 is YSLEER. There are 16 residues in the CDR3. The CDR3 loop is CASSQGEGRGGYEQYF. The CDR3 bases are TGCGCCAGCAGCCAAGGAGAGGGCAGGGGAGGATACGAGCAGTACTTC.